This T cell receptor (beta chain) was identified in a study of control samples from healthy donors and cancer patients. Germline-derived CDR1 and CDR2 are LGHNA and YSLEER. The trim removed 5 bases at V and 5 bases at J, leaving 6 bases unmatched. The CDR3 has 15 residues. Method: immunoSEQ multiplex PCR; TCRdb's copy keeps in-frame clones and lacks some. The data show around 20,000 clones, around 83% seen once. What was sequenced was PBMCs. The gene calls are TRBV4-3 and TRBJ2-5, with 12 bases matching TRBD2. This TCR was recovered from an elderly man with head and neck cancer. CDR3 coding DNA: TGCGCCAGCAGCACTTGGACTAGCGGGATGGAGACCCAGTACTTC. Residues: CASSTWTSGMETQYF.